One T cell receptor (beta chain) is described in this entry. The CDR3 is made up of 11 amino acids. V lost 1 base and J 7 bases, leaving 4 bases between the germline ends. Germline lookup yields CDR1 SGHTA and CDR2 FQGNSA. Clones were read by immunoSEQ multiplex PCR, and TCRdb kept only the in-frame ones, dropping some. The table includes about 210,000 clones, 80% detected once. The data originate from a study of blood T cell repertoires in COVID-19. The chain joins TRBV7-2 to TRBJ1-2; D unclear. The sample was peripheral blood. This receptor was obtained from a human donor in a cohort sampled during active COVID-19. The CDR3 here is CASSLGSGYTF. Written as DNA, the CDR3 is TGTGCCAGCAGCTTAGGCAGTGGCTACACCTTC.